This record looks at one T cell receptor beta chain sequence and its context. V lost 2 bases and J 9 bases, leaving 16 bases between the germline ends. CDR1 is SGHTA, CDR2 FQGNSA, per germline. CDR3 length: 14 residues. The data stem from a study of neoadjuvant anti-PD-1 for oral cavity cancer. Libraries were prepared by immunoSEQ multiplex PCR; TCRdb keeps only in-frame clonotypes and omits some of them. The top ten hold around 2% of the sample, which has over 10,000 clones, less than 70% seen once. The source material was PBMCs, sampled before nivolumab (anti-PD-1) treatment. The rearrangement joins TRBV7-2 to TRBJ1-1; perhaps TRBD1 as D (6 bases). This TCR derives from a person aged 40 to 85 with oral cavity squamous cell carcinoma. The CDR3 coding sequence is TGTGCCAGCAGCTTATCCCCCCCCGGGACACAAGCTTTCTTT. It encodes CASSLSPPGTQAFF. The full variable domain, completed using reference TRBV7-2 and TRBJ1-1, is GAGVSQSPSNKVTEKGKDVELRCDPISGHTALYWYRQSLGQGLEFLIYFQGNSAPDKSGLPSDRFSAERTGGSVSTLTIQRTQQEDSAVYLCASSLSPPGTQAFFGQGTRLTVV.